Presented here are 31 T cell receptor beta chains from one specimen sequenced in a study of CD8+ T cells in alopecia areata. Treatment here: oral pan-JAK inhibitor, 5-10 mg twice daily. RNA was isolated and reverse transcribed to cDNA, the sequencing template. Assay used: immunoSEQ multiplex PCR; TCRdb lists only in-frame clones, some missing. The sample consists of approximately 180,000 clones, 53% of them appearing once. This sample comprised CD8+ T cells sorted from blood, obtained at week 24, from a patient treated with tofacitinib. These receptors came from a human donor with alopecia areata.

The sample holds a few counts of this clone. The chain employs TRBV9 and TRBJ2-5, with 10 bases lining up with TRBD1. CDR1 SGDLS and CDR2 YYNGEE come from the germline V gene. V dropped 0 bases and J dropped 4; count of bases not matched to a gene: 6. The CDR3 is made up of 16 amino acids. The CDR3 spells CASSVGGQGVRETQYF. In DNA form, the CDR3 reads TGTGCCAGCAGCGTAGGTGGACAGGGGGTTCGAGAGACCCAGTACTTC.

The rearrangement uses TRBV30 and TRBJ1-5; TRBD1 agrees at 12 bases. V shed 5 bases, J shed 9 bases, and the junction held 8 bases outside the gene matches. Per germline, CDR1 GTSNPN and CDR2 SVGIG (reference sequence). This CDR3 spans 14 amino acids. The CDR3 here is CAWAPGQGAAPQHF. CDR3 sequence (DNA): TGTGCCTGGGCCCCGGGACAGGGGGCTGCGCCCCAGCATTTT. Full variable domain (remainder filled in from reference TRBV30 and TRBJ1-5): SQTIHQWPATLVQPVGSPLSLECTVEGTSNPNLYWYRQAAGRGLQLLFYSVGIGQISSEVPQNLSASRPQDRQFILSSKKLLLSDSGFYLCAWAPGQGAAPQHFGDGTRLSIL.

About this clone: The same CDR3 also results from other DNA sequences found in this sample. This chain joins TRBV4-3 and TRBJ2-7, with D tentatively TRBD1 (6 bases). Trimming stripped 1 base from V and 2 bases from J, with 9 bases between. Germline V gene sequence: CDR1 LGHNA, CDR2 YSLEER. The CDR3 loop spans 14 amino acids. CDR3 DNA: TGCGCCAGCAGCCAAGCTACAGGGCCCTACGAGCAGTACTTC. Its protein product is CASSQATGPYEQYF.

The chain carries TRBV19 and TRBJ2-6; D remains unclear. Germline V gene data show CDR1 as LNHDA and CDR2 as SQIVND (reference sequence). V was clipped by 3 bases and J by 1 base, with 7 bases between them. The CDR3 length is 15 residues. The CDR3 protein is CASSISASGANVLTF. CDR3 in DNA: TGTGCCAGTAGTATCTCTGCGTCTGGGGCCAACGTCCTGACTTTC.

This chain connects TRBV7-6 to TRBJ2-1; D gene unclear. CDR3 length equals 12 residues. The V end lost 5 bases, the J end lost 8 bases, and 10 bases lay between the germline ends. Germline V gives CDR1 SGHVS, CDR2 FNYEAQ. The CDR3 is CASSPLWDEQFF. CDR3 nucleotides: TGTGCCAGCAGCCCCCTGTGGGATGAGCAGTTCTTC.

J is TRBJ1-5 and V is TRBV5-6, with TRBD1 matching over 7 bases. Germline loops: CDR1 SGHDT, CDR2 YYEEEE. The CDR3 is made up of 14 amino acids. The V gene end was trimmed by 0 bases and the J gene end by 12 bases; junction bases not matched to a gene: 9. As DNA, the CDR3 is TGTGCCAGCAGCTTGGAGGGGGCTGGTGAGGGCCAGCATTTT. Protein: CASSLEGAGEGQHF.

J is TRBJ2-1 and V is TRBV30, with no clear D. CDR1 is GTSNPN, CDR2 SVGIG, per germline (reference sequence). V was shortened by 0 bases and J by 0 bases, with 9 bases between the two germline ends. The CDR3 sequence is 15 residues long. CDR3 nucleotides: TGTGCCTGGAGTGTTTCCCTTAGCTCCTACAATGAGCAGTTCTTC. This translates into CAWSVSLSSYNEQFF.

The chain combines TRBV5-6 with TRBJ2-3; 8 nucleotides agree with TRBD2. The CDR3 loop spans 16 amino acids. Unmatched junction bases numbered 5, after V lost 2 bases and J lost 0 bases. The germline V gene has CDR1 SGHDT and CDR2 YYEEEE. The CDR3 DNA sequence: TGTGCCAGCAGCTTCGAACTAGCGGAAAGCACAGATACGCAGTATTTT. This encodes CASSFELAESTDTQYF.

This clone was recorded once. The chain joins TRBV2 to TRBJ1-6; TRBD1 aligns across 9 bases. Germline values: CDR1 SNHLY, CDR2 FYNNEI. The V segment lost 9 bases and the J segment 7 bases; nucleotides outside the gene matches: 7. The CDR3 runs 14 residues. The CDR3 loop is CASWRGQGNSPLHF. As DNA, the CDR3 is TGTGCCAGTTGGAGGGGACAGGGAAATTCACCCCTCCACTTT.

This clone was observed a few times. This rearrangement joins TRBV19 to TRBJ1-4, with unresolved D. Trimming shortened V by 0 bases and J by 5 bases, and 13 bases separated the two germline ends. CDR1 is LNHDA and CDR2 is SQIVND in the germline V gene (reference sequence). This CDR3 has 16 residues. For the CDR3, the DNA is TGTGCCAGTAGTATAGATAGGATGGATGTGAATGAAAAACTGTTTTTT. It encodes CASSIDRMDVNEKLFF.

Here the CDR3 reads CATSRDARGAYEQYF. The CDR3 DNA reads as TGTGCCACCAGCAGAGATGCGAGGGGGGCCTACGAGCAGTACTTC. The chain is built from TRBV15 and TRBJ2-7; either TRBD1 or TRBD2 may supply D (6 bases each). The CDR3 is made up of 15 amino acids. Between the trimmed V and J ends, which lost 0 bases and 2 bases, there was a span of 11 bases. Germline V CDR1 and CDR2: LNHNV, YYDKDF (reference sequence).

This chain joins TRBV9 and TRBJ2-2, with D possibly TRBD1 on 6 matching bases. CDR1 is SGDLS and CDR2 is YYNGEE in the germline V gene. The V end was cut by 2 bases, the J end by 1 base, with 15 bases between. This CDR3 comprises 17 residues. The CDR3 spells CASSVSLGTQNTGELFF. CDR3 nucleotides: TGTGCCAGCAGCGTGTCGTTAGGGACACAGAACACCGGGGAGCTGTTTTTT.

This clone was seen a single time. This rearrangement joins TRBV27 to TRBJ1-1; perhaps TRBD1 as D (5 bases). The CDR3 totals 13 residues. V was cut by 1 base and J by 6 bases, with 9 bases left in between. Germline-derived CDR1 and CDR2 are MNHEY and SMNVEV (reference sequence). The CDR3 protein is CASSLLGDAEAFF. The CDR3 nucleotides are TGTGCCAGCAGTTTATTGGGGGATGCTGAAGCTTTCTTT.

The gene calls are TRBV7-9 and TRBJ1-1; D remains ambiguous. Deletions cut 5 bases from V and 4 bases from J, with 14 bases between. Germline values: CDR1 SEHNR, CDR2 FQNEAQ (reference sequence). The CDR3 sequence is 14 residues long. CDR3 sequence reads: CASSPRASGTEAFF. DNA for the CDR3: TGTGCCAGCAGCCCCCGAGCATCCGGCACTGAAGCTTTCTTT.

This clone was seen only a few times. The J gene is TRBJ2-1, the V gene TRBV2; 12 bases line up with TRBD2. Germline CDR1 reads SNHLY; CDR2 reads FYNNEI. J lost 6 bases, V lost 9 bases, and 9 bases had no gene match. The CDR3 has 15 amino acids. Here the CDR3 reads CARTSLAGGRNEQFF. The CDR3, as DNA: TGTGCCAGGACTAGTCTAGCGGGGGGGCGCAATGAGCAGTTCTTC.

The chain employs TRBV7-2 and TRBJ1-6; D unresolved. The germline V gene encodes CDR1 SGHTA and CDR2 FQGNSA. The CDR3 contains 14 residues. Trimming cost V 5 bases and J 9 bases, with 14 bases left between them. The CDR3 DNA sequence: TGTGCCAGCAGCCTAAGTGGGCTCGGTTCACCCCTCCACTTT. It codes for CASSLSGLGSPLHF.

This clone was counted a few times. This rearrangement joins TRBV2 to TRBJ2-3; TRBD1 matches 9 bases. CDR1 and CDR2 from the germline V gene are SNHLY and FYNNEI. CDR3 length equals 14 residues. J was trimmed by 2 bases and V by 4 bases; bases with no gene match: 1. The CDR3 protein is CASSGDRATDTQYF. CDR3 DNA: TGTGCCAGCAGTGGGGACAGGGCCACAGATACGCAGTATTTT.

V is TRBV10-3 and J is TRBJ2-7; 9 nucleotides agree with TRBD1. V was clipped by 0 bases and J by 4 bases; unmatched bases: 7. The CDR3 covers 16 residues. Germline V gene data show CDR1 as ENHRY and CDR2 as SYGVKD. The CDR3 loop is CAISESLSGTGYEQYF. Here the CDR3 DNA reads TGTGCCATCAGTGAGTCGCTTTCCGGGACAGGGTACGAGCAGTACTTC.

The rearrangement links TRBV28 to TRBJ2-7; unclear D gene. CDR3 length: 12 amino acids. Germline V gene lookup returns CDR1 MDHEN and CDR2 SYDVKM. Trimming shortened V by 4 bases and J by 4 bases, and 8 bases separated the two germline ends. Written as DNA, the CDR3 is TGTGCCAGCAGTTGGCAGGATTACGAGCAGTACTTC. It specifies CASSWQDYEQYF.

For the CDR3, the DNA is TGCGCCAGCAGCCAAGGACCAGGGGCCGAAGCTTTCTTT. Protein product: CASSQGPGAEAFF. The chain couples TRBV4-1 to TRBJ1-1; D might be TRBD1 (6 bases). V gave up 1 base and J gave up 8 bases, with 11 bases separating them. This CDR3 is built from 13 residues. The germline CDR1 and CDR2 sequences are MGHRA and YSYEKL.

A remark on this clone: Within the sample, other DNA sequences also encode this same CDR3. The rearrangement uses TRBV29-1 and TRBJ2-7; tentatively, D is TRBD1 (5 bases). The CDR3 spans 12 residues. Germline V lookup: CDR1 SQVTM, CDR2 ANQGSEA. V lost 3 bases and J lost 1, with 7 bases in between. The DNA for the CDR3 is TGCAGCGTTGAGACAGATTCCTACGAGCAGTACTTC. This gives the protein CSVETDSYEQYF.

This clone was observed a few times. The chain joins TRBV9 to TRBJ2-1; the match to TRBD1 covers 10 bases. Germline CDR1 SGDLS, CDR2 YYNGEE. Losses at the gene ends were 0 bases for V and 7 bases for J; bases not matched to a gene: 1. CDR3 size: 14 residues. CDR3 protein: CASSVGTGGNEQFF. The CDR3 DNA is TGTGCCAGCAGCGTAGGGACAGGGGGGAATGAGCAGTTCTTC.

The chain is built from TRBV5-1 and TRBJ2-7; 9 nucleotides agree with TRBD1. The J segment lost 5 bases and the V segment lost 0 bases, leaving 12 bases of the junction unmatched. The CDR3 extends over 17 amino acids. CDR1 is SGHRS and CDR2 is YFSETQ in the germline V gene. CDR3 sequence (DNA): TGCGCCAGCAGCTTGGGCGTTGGGACAGGGCGTCGCAACGAGCAGTACTTC. This sequence encodes CASSLGVGTGRRNEQYF.

The chain couples TRBV5-1 to TRBJ1-2; 8 bases agree with TRBD1. Trimming cost V 5 bases and J 8 bases; bases outside gene matches: 17. The germline V gene has CDR1 SGHRS and CDR2 YFSETQ. The CDR3 spans 16 residues. Written as DNA, the CDR3 is TGCGCCAGCAGGTCGCCCGGGACAGGTTTTAATGAAGGCTACACCTTC. It encodes CASRSPGTGFNEGYTF. The whole variable domain, remainder taken from reference TRBV5-1 and TRBJ1-2, is KAGVTQTPRYLIKTRGQQVTLSCSPISGHRSVSWYQQTPGQGLQFLFEYFSETQRNKGNFPGRFSGRQFSNSRSEMNVSTLELGDSALYLCASRSPGTGFNEGYTFGSGTRLTVV.

As regards this clone: Other DNA sequences from this sample encode an identical CDR3 as well. The V call is TRBV4-3, the J call TRBJ1-1, with D maybe TRBD1 (6 bases). Trimming shortened V by 1 base and J by 3 bases, and 12 bases separated the two germline ends. The germline V gene has CDR1 LGHNA and CDR2 YSLEER. This CDR3 has 15 amino acids. The CDR3 region is CASSQAAGGHTEAFF. DNA for the CDR3: TGCGCCAGCAGCCAAGCCGCGGGGGGCCACACTGAAGCTTTCTTT.

The rearrangement joins TRBV27 to TRBJ1-1; possible D gene TRBD1, 6 bases. There are 16 residues in the CDR3. The ends were cut back, 1 base at V and 3 bases at J, with 15 bases in the middle. Germline V lookup: CDR1 MNHEY, CDR2 SMNVEV (reference sequence). The CDR3 is CASSLFGGRRDTEAFF. DNA of the CDR3: TGTGCCAGCAGTTTATTCGGGGGGCGGAGGGACACTGAAGCTTTCTTT.

Here the CDR3 reads CASSLGQGPVGSPLHF. Written as DNA, the CDR3 is TGTGCCAGCAGTCTCGGACAGGGGCCCGTAGGGTCACCCCTCCACTTT. The V call is TRBV27, the J call TRBJ1-6; 9 bases line up with TRBD1. Germline V lookup: CDR1 MNHEY, CDR2 SMNVEV (reference sequence). The CDR3 covers 16 residues. V gave up 5 bases and J gave up 10 bases; unmatched junction bases: 12.

The rearrangement joins TRBV7-9 to TRBJ2-7, with TRBD1 as a possible D gene (5 bases). Trimming took off 8 bases at V and 0 bases at J, with 11 bases between the two ends. From germline, CDR1 is SEHNR and CDR2 FQNEAQ (reference sequence). The CDR3 loop spans 13 amino acids. The CDR3 nucleotides are TGTGCCAGCCATTCAGGGAACTCCTACGAGCAGTACTTC. Translated: CASHSGNSYEQYF.

DNA for the CDR3: TGCGCCAGCTCCGAGGGCTCCTACGAGCAGTACTTC. Amino acid sequence: CASSEGSYEQYF. The genes are TRBV5-1 and TRBJ2-7, with D possibly TRBD2 on 5 matching bases. Trimming stripped 7 bases from V and 0 bases from J, with 8 bases between. The germline V gene encodes CDR1 SGHRS and CDR2 YFSETQ. CDR3 length: 12 amino acids.

This clone was picked up a small number of times. The rearrangement links TRBV5-6 to TRBJ1-5; no firm D call. There are 16 residues in the CDR3. CDR1 and CDR2 from the germline V gene are SGHDT and YYEEEE. Trimming took off 1 base at V and 3 bases at J, with 14 bases between the two ends. The CDR3 protein is CASSLSGAPINQPQHF. CDR3 bases: TGTGCCAGCAGCTTGTCAGGAGCTCCGATCAATCAGCCCCAGCATTTT.

The chain links TRBV27 to TRBJ2-1, with D possibly being TRBD1 (6 bases). V was pared by 2 bases and J by 7 bases, with 15 bases between. Germline V gives CDR1 MNHEY, CDR2 SMNVEV (reference sequence). The CDR3 is made up of 15 amino acids. This CDR3 reads CASSLRQAPGNEQFF. The CDR3, as DNA: TGTGCCAGCAGTTTACGACAGGCCCCCGGGAATGAGCAGTTCTTC.